The sequence of this T cell receptor beta chain was determined in a study of CD8+CD57+ T cells in acquired aplastic anemia. Overall study: CD4+ and CD8+ cells, once sorted, gave DNA averaging approximately 3 ug. Healthy donors averaged about 10 million reads for CD4+ cells.

Study results and caveats: Levels of CD8+ Simpson's diversity were not significantly distinct in patients versus controls. Researchers report that approximately 28 CD8+ CDR3 sequences appeared in both patients and controls.

This clonotype has at least ten counts. The antigen remains unidentified. The V and J ends lost 2 bases and 2 bases respectively, with 19 bases between them. Looked up from germline, CDR1 is SGHTS and CDR2 is YDEGEE. The CDR3 has 17 residues. CDR3 and TCR beta VDJ profiling relied on a genomic DNA template. One entry per CDR3 protein, called by TCRdb with MiXCR from the reads. Of around 130,000 distinct CDR3 sequences in the sample, around 50% were seen once. The source material was sorted CD4+, CD8+, or CD8+CD57+ T cells (not recorded which) from PBMCs. The chain carries TRBV5-8 and TRBJ2-5; unclear D gene. The TCR was taken from a human donor in good health, serving as a control. The CDR3 DNA reads as TGTGCCAGCAGCTTCTTGGGGTTCGGAGACTCGCAAGAGACCCAGTACTTC. Protein sequence: CASSFLGFGDSQETQYF.